A single sample is the source of the 8 T cell receptor beta chains below, sequenced in a study of T-cell reconstitution after alpha-beta-depleted transplantation in children (dated by TCRdb to the mid-2010s). The library was obtained by PCR. Sequencing used an Illumina HiSeq 2500. TCR library preparation used molecular barcoding, with unique molecular identifiers applied to normalize quantification of the TCRbeta repertoire. TCRdb took the public reads, trimmed them with fastp at Q25, ran MiXCR for clone calling and kept in-frame beta chains. Each record represents a unique CDR3 protein, reported with the most common genes and DNA among its rows. This sample has 90,000 to 100,000 distinct CDR3 sequences in its table, and 20% to 25% of those were observed once. The top ten clones comprise about a fifth of the sample. Reading the label with the study, this specimen's treatment or condition is: allogeneic hematopoietic cell transplantation with graft depleted of TCRalphabeta T cells and CD19 B cells.

The material was PBMCs, obtained before TCRalphabeta/CD19-depleted stem cell transplant. Receptor source: a boy aged 2 to 10 with acute lymphoblastic leukemia, due to receive a stem cell transplant.

This clonotype was detected a few times. This CDR3 is CASSLLTSGTYNEQFF. The CDR3, as DNA: TGCGCCAGCAGCTTGTTGACTAGCGGGACCTACAATGAGCAGTTCTTC. V gene TRBV5-1 combines with J gene TRBJ2-1, with 11 bases that match TRBD2. V lost 1 base and J lost 2; bases outside the gene matches: 2. Per germline, CDR1 SGHRS and CDR2 YFSETQ. The CDR3 extends over 16 amino acids. Combining the CDR3 with reference TRBV5-1 and TRBJ2-1 gives the whole variable domain KAGVTQTPRYLIKTRGQQVTLSCSPISGHRSVSWYQQTPGQGLQFLFEYFSETQRNKGNFPGRFSGRQFSNSRSEMNVSTLELGDSALYLCASSLLTSGTYNEQFFGPGTRLTVL.

This clonotype was observed a few times. The rearrangement uses TRBV5-6 and TRBJ2-3, with 10 bases identical to TRBD2. This CDR3 has 16 residues. Germline-derived CDR1 and CDR2 are SGHDT and YYEEEE. Trimming at V came to 4 bases and at J to 11 bases, leaving 16 bases not matched to a gene. The CDR3 loop reads CASSPRLAGGKLRQYF. The CDR3 DNA reads as TGTGCCAGCAGCCCGCGACTAGCGGGCGGGAAACTTAGGCAGTATTTT.

This clonotype was picked up a small number of times. The genes are TRBV20-1 and TRBJ2-3; 8 bases are a match to TRBD2. CDR3 size: 15 residues. Losses at the gene ends were 5 bases for V and 3 bases for J; bases not matched to a gene: 10. Germline CDR1 is DFQATT and CDR2 is SNEGSKA (reference sequence). The DNA for the CDR3 is TGCAGTGCTGTCAACCCGGGACTAGGTACAGATACGCAGTATTTT. Protein sequence: CSAVNPGLGTDTQYF.

The V call is TRBV5-1, the J call TRBJ1-1; unclear D gene. The germline V gene has CDR1 SGHRS and CDR2 YFSETQ. V lost 1 base and J 2 bases, leaving 12 bases between the germline ends. The CDR3 covers 15 residues. The CDR3 loop is CASSLWGERNTEAFF. In nucleotides, the CDR3 is TGCGCCAGCAGCTTGTGGGGAGAGCGAAACACTGAAGCTTTCTTT.

V usage is TRBV20-1 and J usage is TRBJ2-5, with D perhaps matching TRBD1 or TRBD2 (7 bases each). The CDR3 extends over 16 amino acids. V was pared by 0 bases and J by 2 bases, with 16 bases between. The germline V gene encodes CDR1 DFQATT and CDR2 SNEGSKA (reference sequence). The CDR3 sequence is CSARDEGGTAQETQYF. The CDR3 DNA sequence: TGCAGTGCTAGAGATGAGGGAGGGACAGCACAAGAGACCCAGTACTTC.

A few counts support this clonotype. The chain has TRBV14 and TRBJ1-4, with no clear D. Germline CDR1 reads SGHDN; CDR2 reads FVKESK. The CDR3 sequence is 14 residues long. V was trimmed by 4 bases and J by 4 bases, leaving 10 bases between them. The CDR3 coding sequence is TGTGCCAGCAGCCTCGGGGTCGTTAATGAAAAACTGTTTTTT. Its protein product is CASSLGVVNEKLFF. Complete variable domain (other parts from reference TRBV14 and TRBJ1-4): EAGVTQFPSHSVIEKGQTVTLRCDPISGHDNLYWYRRVMGKEIKFLLHFVKESKQDESGMPNNRFLAERTGGTYSTLKVQPAELEDSGVYFCASSLGVVNEKLFFGSGTQLSVL.

This clonotype was observed a handful of times. The V gene is TRBV7-2, the J gene TRBJ2-7; D gene unclear. CDR3 length: 14 residues. The germline gives CDR1 SGHTA, CDR2 FQGNSA. The V gene lost 4 bases and the J gene lost 7 bases, with 17 bases spanning the gap. CDR3 sequence reads: CASSSPGRTREQYF. CDR3 bases: TGTGCCAGCAGCTCGCCCGGCAGAACGCGGGAGCAGTACTTC.

The chain carries TRBV7-2 and TRBJ2-1; D remains unclear. The CDR3 loop spans 12 amino acids. In germline, CDR1 is SGHTA, CDR2 FQGNSA. V gave up 5 bases and J gave up 3 bases, with 5 bases separating them. The CDR3 reads CASSLNYNEQFF. CDR3 DNA: TGTGCCAGCAGCCTGAACTACAATGAGCAGTTCTTC.